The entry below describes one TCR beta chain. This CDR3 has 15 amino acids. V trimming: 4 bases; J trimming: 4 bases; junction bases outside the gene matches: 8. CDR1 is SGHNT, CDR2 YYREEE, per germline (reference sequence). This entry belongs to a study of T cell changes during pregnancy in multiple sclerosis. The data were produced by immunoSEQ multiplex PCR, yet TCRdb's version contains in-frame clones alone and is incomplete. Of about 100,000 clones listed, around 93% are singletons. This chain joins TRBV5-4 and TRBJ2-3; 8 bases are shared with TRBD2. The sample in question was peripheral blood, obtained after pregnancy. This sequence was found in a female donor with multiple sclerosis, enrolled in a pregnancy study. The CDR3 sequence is CASSAGISGADTQYF. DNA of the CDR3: TGTGCCAGCAGCGCGGGCATTAGCGGGGCAGATACGCAGTATTTT. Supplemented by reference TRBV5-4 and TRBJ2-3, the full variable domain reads ETGVTQSPTHLIKTRGQQVTLRCSSQSGHNTVSWYQQALGQGPQFIFQYYREEENGRGNFPPRFSGLQFPNYSSELNVNALELDDSALYLCASSAGISGADTQYFGPGTRLTVL.